This TCR beta chain was found in a study of human T cells and chemical hapten exposure. Study-level information: Slight volume differences across pooled libraries mainly accounted for varying per-sample TCR yields.

Findings and limits, study-wide: High-frequency TCRs, those above 1 in 1000, stayed the same after DPC sensitization.

This clonotype was observed a handful of times. What it recognizes is unknown. As for time point: healthy volunteer bleed at 6 weeks. Extraction yielded total RNA from whole blood (unfractionated). The trim removed 4 bases at V and 7 bases at J, leaving 7 bases unmatched. The V gene's germline CDR1 is SEHNR and CDR2 FQNEAQ (reference sequence). The CDR3 runs to 15 residues. Library preparation tagged each individual cDNA molecule with a unique molecular identifier. TCRdb independently ran MiXCR on the RACE reads; one entry per CDR3 protein. The sample holds more than 75,000 distinct CDR3 sequences, approximately 8.6% seen once.

The sequencing sample was made of whole blood. The TCR sequence derives from a male donor in good health. Some clones in this sample may be carry-over from other donors' samples. The chain recombines TRBV7-9 with TRBJ2-1; 10 nucleotides match TRBD1. The CDR3 is CASSSGQGMGNEQFF. The DNA for the CDR3 is TGTGCCAGCAGCTCGGGACAGGGGATGGGGAATGAGCAGTTCTTC.